This T cell receptor beta chain was recovered during a study of OX40 agonist ivuxolimab in advanced cancers. Concerning the study at large: Ivuxolimab was an agonistic, fully human IgG2 monoclonal antibody directed against OX40 (CD134), a costimulatory receptor. Intravenous ivuxolimab was administered to patients every 2 weeks at six dose levels: 0.01, 0.1, 0.3, 1.5, 3 and 10 mg/kg. Of the 52 patients in dose escalation, approximately 20 had hepatocellular carcinoma, about 15 had melanoma, 9 had renal cell carcinoma and 9 had head and neck cancer. In the dose-escalation cohort, 65% to 85% of patients were male, and the mean age was 60 years with a range of roughly 20 to 79. Prior anti-PD-1, anti-PD-L1 or anti-CTLA-4 therapy was permitted, and approximately 39% of dose-escalation patients had received checkpoint inhibitors. Partial responses occurred in three dose-escalation patients: two with cutaneous melanoma and one with hepatocellular carcinoma. The point of sequencing TCRbeta in the periphery was to test whether ivuxolimab changed TCR sequence diversity and drove clonal T-cell expansion. The paper reports the monotherapy dose-escalation portion (N ≈ 50 patients) of the phase I ivuxolimab trial.

A note on this clone: The specificity of this receptor is unknown. Base qualities are not at hand, and no much larger clone is one base apart.

The trial excluded patients who had a history of autoimmune disease or were on systemic immunosuppression. Peripheral blood for TCR sequencing was collected from all dose cohorts at baseline, on cycle 4 day 1, and on cycle 7 day 1. The samples were drawn from a first-in-human, open-label, multicenter phase I dose-escalation trial of ivuxolimab. Adults with locally advanced or metastatic melanoma, renal cell carcinoma, hepatocellular carcinoma or head and neck squamous cell carcinoma were enrolled in the trial. Before TCR sequencing, CD4+ and CD8+ T cells were separately sorted from peripheral blood. The research as a whole found: Low levels of normalized T-cell clonal expansion were also seen in some patients who did not respond. Antigen specificity was not determined for the clonally expanded peripheral T cells. Partial responders in the 0.1-3.0 mg/kg groups had among the lowest normalized peripheral clonal expansion, especially among CD8+ T cells. At doses of 0.1 to 3.0 mg/kg, clonal expansion of both CD4+ and CD8+ T cells in blood was seen between baseline and week 6. After ivuxolimab, more expanded clones were found on average in CD8+ T cells than in CD4+ T cells.

From the cysteine up to the phenylalanine, the CDR3 has a length of 16 residues. Only the CDR3 DNA is retained, 48 bases long and in frame from the first base. CDR1 is given as SGHRS and CDR2 as YFSETQ, both from the germline V gene. The V end gives up 6 bases and the J end 7 bases, leaving 13 bases in the junction not matched to a gene. Genomic DNA was extracted from sorted cells for sequencing of the TCRbeta CDR3 region. The immunoSEQ Assay was used for sequencing of TCRbeta CDR3 regions. The source is immuneACCESS, and TCRdb retained only in-frame sequences with V and J called. Part of the clones is not carried over; for the studies checked, unresolved V genes explain less than half of this, and the remainder is unexplained. This sample comprises 65,000 to 70,000 clones, approximately 78% of them detected only once. The ten largest account for roughly 0.4% of the sample.

The sample in question was CD4+ or CD8+ T cells sorted from blood, obtained in a trial of the OX40 agonist ivuxolimab. The TCR comes from an adult with an advanced solid tumor such as melanoma, head and neck, liver or kidney cancer. This receptor chain uses TRBV5-1 and TRBJ2-1; TRBD1 aligns with 10 central bases. The CDR3 corresponds to CASNRQGAGYTNEQFF. In nucleotides, the sequence is TGCGCCAGCAACCGACAGGGGGCAGGCTATACGAATGAGCAGTTCTTC.